The 17 T cell receptor beta chains reported below all come from one sample, sequenced in a study of early T cells in non-severe SARS-CoV-2 infection. Each CDR3 protein gets one entry after TCRdb re-called the 5' RACE reads with MiXCR. The repertoire includes around 92,000 distinct CDR3 sequences, approximately 9.9% of them detected once, and 5.1% sits in the top ten. Sequenced input: whole blood. The receptors shown here come from an adult who was a healthcare worker with PCR-confirmed SARS-CoV-2 infection or an uninfected control (not recorded which).

The rearrangement uses TRBV30 and TRBJ2-1; a weak D match, TRBD2 (6 bases). Trimming took off 4 bases at V and 13 bases at J, with 14 bases between the two ends. This CDR3 contains 11 residues. Germline CDR1 and CDR2: GTSNPN and SVGIG (reference sequence). The CDR3 is CAWTLGTSQFF. The CDR3 nucleotides read TGTGCCTGGACCCTGGGGACTTCACAGTTCTTC.

The table lists this clonotype with many counts. V usage is TRBV2 and J usage is TRBJ1-2; the D is unclear. V was shortened by 1 base and J by 4 bases, with 7 bases between the two germline ends. There are 13 residues in the CDR3. Germline V lookup: CDR1 SNHLY, CDR2 FYNNEI. CDR3 nucleotides: TGTGCCAGCAGTGAAGACGGATTCTATGGCTACACCTTC. Amino acid sequence: CASSEDGFYGYTF.

This clonotype was found many times. J is TRBJ2-7 and V is TRBV18, with TRBD1 identical over 9 bases. V trimming: 2 bases; J trimming: 1 base; junction bases outside the gene matches: 6. CDR3 length: 16 residues. Germline V gene data show CDR1 as KGHSH and CDR2 as LQKENI. CDR3 nucleotide sequence: TGTGCCAGCTCACCATTGGTAGGACAGGGGTCCTACGAGCAGTACTTC. Amino acid sequence: CASSPLVGQGSYEQYF.

This clonotype was counted a few times. V gene TRBV14 combines with J gene TRBJ1-1; D uncertain. Looked up from germline, CDR1 is SGHDN and CDR2 is FVKESK. The germline V and J ends were trimmed by 3 bases and 11 bases, with 13 bases remaining between them. This CDR3 has 12 residues. The CDR3 spells CASSHAALSAFF. In DNA form, the CDR3 reads TGTGCCAGCAGCCATGCTGCTTTGTCTGCTTTCTTT.

This clonotype occurred once. J is TRBJ2-2 and V is TRBV29-1; 9 bases map to TRBD1. Germline V gene data show CDR1 as SQVTM and CDR2 as ANQGSEA. The CDR3 is 13 amino acids. Unmatched junction bases numbered 5, after V lost 5 bases and J lost 7 bases. The CDR3 region has the DNA TGCAGCGTTCCGGGACAGGGAGGCGGGGAGCTGTTTTTT. Its protein product is CSVPGQGGGELFF.

This clonotype was recorded at least ten times. V is TRBV27 and J is TRBJ1-1; 10 bases fit TRBD1. There are 16 residues in the CDR3. Trimming took 3 bases from V and 7 from J; bases not matched to a gene: 11. Per the germline V gene, CDR1 is MNHEY and CDR2 is SMNVEV (reference sequence). The DNA of the CDR3 is TGTGCCAGCAGTTTGGGACAGGGGACGGGTGAGGATGAAGCTTTCTTT. Its translation: CASSLGQGTGEDEAFF.

A single count supports this clonotype. Being one base from a much bigger clone, this may be a read error. This chain joins TRBV19 and TRBJ2-7; no firm D call. The CDR3 extends over 14 amino acids. Germline V CDR1 and CDR2: LNHDA, SQIVND (reference sequence). CDR3 protein: CASKKETLTYEQCF. Written as DNA, the CDR3 is TGTGCCAGTAAAAAGGAGACACTAACCTACGAGCAGTGCTTC.

The chain joins TRBV20-1 to TRBJ2-7; 8 bases are a match to TRBD2. Germline CDR1 reads DFQATT; CDR2 reads SNEGSKA (reference sequence). CDR3 length: 16 residues. Germline trimming cut 3 bases from V and 5 bases from J; bases unmatched to any gene: 15. CDR3 sequence (DNA): TGCAGTGCTAGCAATCCAGCGGGAGTTAGGGAAGACGAGCAGTACTTC. Its translation is CSASNPAGVREDEQYF.

This clonotype has ten or more counts. J is TRBJ1-4 and V is TRBV5-1; 7 nucleotides line up with TRBD1. This CDR3 is 15 amino acids long. Germline CDR1 and CDR2: SGHRS and YFSETQ. J was trimmed by 8 bases and V by 2 bases; bases with no gene match: 9. The CDR3 DNA is TGCGCCAGCAGCTTCTCCGACAGGGCCAGCGAAAAACTGTTTTTT. This sequence encodes CASSFSDRASEKLFF.

The chain has TRBV6-5 and TRBJ2-5; D remains ambiguous. The CDR3 runs to 12 residues. Germline assignment: CDR1 MNHEY and CDR2 SVGAGI. The V end lost 5 bases, the J end lost 4 bases, and 8 bases lay between the germline ends. The CDR3 region is CASSAQGETQYF. Here the CDR3 DNA reads TGTGCCAGCAGTGCCCAAGGAGAGACCCAGTACTTC.

This clonotype came up many times. The CDR3, as DNA: TGCGCCAGCAGCTGGGTCCGGGAGAACACCGGGGAGCTGTTTTTT. It translates to CASSWVRENTGELFF. The chain joins TRBV5-1 to TRBJ2-2; D may be TRBD2 (5 bases). The length of the CDR3 is 15 residues. Looked up from germline, CDR1 is SGHRS and CDR2 is YFSETQ. Trimming left V 3 bases short and J 1 base short, with 10 bases between.

This clonotype appeared many times. V usage is TRBV5-6 and J usage is TRBJ1-5; TRBD1 agrees at 11 bases. Germline V gene data show CDR1 as SGHDT and CDR2 as YYEEEE. J gave up 7 bases and V 4 bases, and 7 bases lay outside the gene matches. This CDR3 has 15 residues. The CDR3 nucleotides read TGTGCCAGCAGCCACTGGACAGGGGGCTTGCAGCCCCAGCATTTT. Protein: CASSHWTGGLQPQHF.

This clonotype was observed many times. The chain combines TRBV7-8 with TRBJ2-5, with 10 bases that match TRBD2. The CDR3 runs to 16 residues. CDR1 SGHVS and CDR2 FQNEAQ come from the germline V gene. V was clipped by 1 base and J by 3 bases; unmatched bases: 5. The CDR3 here is CASSLEWLAGEETQYF. CDR3 DNA: TGTGCCAGCAGCTTAGAGTGGCTAGCGGGAGAAGAGACCCAGTACTTC.

This clonotype was found a few times. The chain has TRBV7-3 and TRBJ1-1; D unresolved. The CDR3 length is 14 residues. The germline V gene has CDR1 SGHTA and CDR2 FQGTGA. The germline V and J ends were trimmed by 1 base and 4 bases, with 10 bases remaining between them. CDR3 residues: CASSLMGGSTEAFF. In nucleotides, the CDR3 is TGTGCCAGCAGCTTAATGGGCGGAAGCACTGAAGCTTTCTTT.

The V gene is TRBV30, the J gene TRBJ1-6, with TRBD1 matching over 9 bases. There are 13 residues in the CDR3. CDR1 and CDR2 from the germline V gene are GTSNPN and SVGIG (reference sequence). V was clipped by 1 base and J by 10 bases; unmatched bases: 2. The CDR3 region is CAWSAGTGSPLHF. The CDR3 nucleotides are TGTGCCTGGAGTGCCGGGACAGGGTCACCCCTCCACTTT. Looking up the rest from reference TRBV30 and TRBJ1-6 gives the full variable domain: SQTIHQWPATLVQPVGSPLSLECTVEGTSNPNLYWYRQAAGRGLQLLFYSVGIGQISSEVPQNLSASRPQDRQFILSSKKLLLSDSGFYLCAWSAGTGSPLHFGNGTRLTVT.

There are many counts of this clonotype. The rearrangement uses TRBV7-9 and TRBJ2-7; tentatively, D is TRBD1 or TRBD2 (5 bases each). CDR1 and CDR2 (germline): SEHNR, FQNEAQ (reference sequence). This CDR3 comprises 14 residues. Between the trimmed V and J ends, which lost 6 bases and 0 bases, there was a span of 12 bases. Written as DNA, the CDR3 is TGTGCCAGCAGTCGGCGAGGGGTCTCCTACGAGCAGTACTTC. This translates into CASSRRGVSYEQYF.

On this clonotype: Germline and junction disagree at one end, which may indicate a read error. CDR3 in amino acids: CSAIDRSRPDNSPLHF. The CDR3 DNA sequence: TGCAGTGCTATCGATCGCTCCCGACCAGACAATTCACCCCTCCATTTT. The chain links TRBV20-1 to TRBJ1-6; D ambiguous. Per germline, CDR1 DFQATT and CDR2 SNEGSKA (reference sequence). The CDR3 consists of 16 residues.